Many counts were recorded for the clone carrying this TCR beta chain. No antigen is known for it. For every subset, genomic DNA was evenly distributed across several immunoSEQ plates. Here immunoSEQ multiplex PCR was the method, and the copy in TCRdb shows in-frame clones only, minus some. The data hold over a million clones, with more than 75% observed a single time. The sample comes from a study of shared clonotypes between healthy human individuals. Study-wide background: Donors had three CD4 naive, three CD4 memory, two CD8 naive and one CD8 memory plate apiece. Study results and caveats: Between a few donors, naive CD4 clonotypes were shared at a level of approximately 5%.

V was pared by 4 bases and J by 7 bases, with 11 bases between. CDR1 and CDR2 (germline): GTSNPN, SVGIG (reference sequence). CDR3 length: 13 amino acids. The chain employs TRBV30 and TRBJ1-6, with D perhaps TRBD1 (5 bases). This clonotype originated in a man aged 18 to 29 in good health. Some clones in this sample may be carry-over from other donors' samples. The sequenced sample consisted of memory CD4+ T cells from PBMCs. Regarding subset: CD45RA-negative fraction. The CDR3 DNA follows: TGTGCCTGGAATTGGGGGAGGAATTCACCCCTCCACTTT. It is translated as CAWNWGRNSPLHF.